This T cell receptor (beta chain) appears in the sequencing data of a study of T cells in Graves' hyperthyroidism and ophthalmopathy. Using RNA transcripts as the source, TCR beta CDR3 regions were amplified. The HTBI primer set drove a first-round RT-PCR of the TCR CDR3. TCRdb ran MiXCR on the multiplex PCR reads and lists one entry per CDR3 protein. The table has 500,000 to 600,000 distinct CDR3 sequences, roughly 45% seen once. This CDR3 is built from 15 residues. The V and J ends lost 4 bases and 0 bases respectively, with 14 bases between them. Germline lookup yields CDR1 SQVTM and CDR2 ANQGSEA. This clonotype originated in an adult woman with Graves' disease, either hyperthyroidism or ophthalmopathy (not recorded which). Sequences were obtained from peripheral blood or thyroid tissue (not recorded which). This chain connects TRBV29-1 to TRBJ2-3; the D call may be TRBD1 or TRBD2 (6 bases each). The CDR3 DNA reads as TGCAGCGTTGCGGATGTAGGGGGGAGCACAGATACGCAGTATTTT. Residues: CSVADVGGSTDTQYF.